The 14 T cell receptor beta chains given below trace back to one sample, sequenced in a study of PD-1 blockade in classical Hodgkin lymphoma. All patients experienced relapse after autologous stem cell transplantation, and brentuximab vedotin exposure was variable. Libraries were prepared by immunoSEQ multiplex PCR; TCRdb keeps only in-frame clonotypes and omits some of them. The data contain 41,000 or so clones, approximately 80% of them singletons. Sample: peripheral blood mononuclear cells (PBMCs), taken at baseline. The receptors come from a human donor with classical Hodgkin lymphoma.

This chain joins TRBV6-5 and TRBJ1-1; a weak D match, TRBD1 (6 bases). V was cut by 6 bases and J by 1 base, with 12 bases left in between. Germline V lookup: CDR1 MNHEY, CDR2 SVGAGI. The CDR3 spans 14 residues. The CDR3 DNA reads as TGTGCCAGCAGCAAACAGGGTGGGAACACTGAAGCTTTCTTT. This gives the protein CASSKQGGNTEAFF.

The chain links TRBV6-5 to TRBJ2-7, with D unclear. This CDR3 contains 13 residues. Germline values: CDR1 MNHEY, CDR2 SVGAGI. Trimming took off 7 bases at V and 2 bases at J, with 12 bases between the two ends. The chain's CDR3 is CASTLRMTYEQYF. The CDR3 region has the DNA TGTGCCAGCACTTTGCGGATGACCTACGAGCAGTACTTC.

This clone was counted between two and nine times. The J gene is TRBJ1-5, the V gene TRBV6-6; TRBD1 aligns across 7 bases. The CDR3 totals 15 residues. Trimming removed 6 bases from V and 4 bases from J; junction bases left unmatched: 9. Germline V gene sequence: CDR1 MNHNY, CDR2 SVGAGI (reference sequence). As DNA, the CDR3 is TGTGCCAGCAGCTTCGACAGGGACCCAAATCAGCCCCAGCATTTT. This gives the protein CASSFDRDPNQPQHF.

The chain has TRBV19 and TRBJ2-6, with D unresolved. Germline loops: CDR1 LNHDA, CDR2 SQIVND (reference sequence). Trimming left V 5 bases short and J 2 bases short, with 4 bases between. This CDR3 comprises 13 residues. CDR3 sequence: CASSRAGANVLTF. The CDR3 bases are TGTGCCAGTAGTCGGGCTGGGGCCAACGTCCTGACTTTC.

CDR3 in DNA: TGTGCCAGCAGTTCAGGGAACTCTGGGGCCAACGTCCTGACTTTC. It specifies CASSSGNSGANVLTF. This chain links TRBV6-5 with TRBJ2-6; D might be TRBD1 (5 bases). Trimming removed 4 bases at V and 0 bases at J, with 7 bases between. The germline CDR1 and CDR2 sequences are MNHEY and SVGAGI. CDR3 length: 15 residues.

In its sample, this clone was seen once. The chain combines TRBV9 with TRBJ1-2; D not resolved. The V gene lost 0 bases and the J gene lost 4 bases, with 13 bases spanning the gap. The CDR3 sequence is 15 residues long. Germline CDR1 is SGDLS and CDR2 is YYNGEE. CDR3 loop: CASSVVALGRYGYTF. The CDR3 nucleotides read TGTGCCAGCAGCGTAGTAGCTCTAGGTCGCTATGGCTACACCTTC. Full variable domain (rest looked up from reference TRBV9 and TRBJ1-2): DSGVTQTPKHLITATGQRVTLRCSPRSGDLSVYWYQQSLDQGLQFLIQYYNGEERAKGNILERFSAQQFPDLHSELNLSSLELGDSALYFCASSVVALGRYGYTFGSGTRLTVV.

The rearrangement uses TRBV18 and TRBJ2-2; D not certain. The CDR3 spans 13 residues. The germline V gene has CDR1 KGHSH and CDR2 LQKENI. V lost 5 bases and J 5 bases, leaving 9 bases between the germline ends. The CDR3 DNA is TGTGCCAGCTCATCCGAAATTACCGGGGAGCTGTTTTTT. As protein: CASSSEITGELFF.

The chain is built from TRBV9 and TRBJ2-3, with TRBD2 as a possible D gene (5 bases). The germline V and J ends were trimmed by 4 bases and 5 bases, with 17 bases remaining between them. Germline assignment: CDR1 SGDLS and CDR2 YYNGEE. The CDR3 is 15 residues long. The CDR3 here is CASSPRWEPRDTQYF. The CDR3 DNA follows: TGTGCCAGCAGCCCGCGGTGGGAGCCGAGAGATACGCAGTATTTT.

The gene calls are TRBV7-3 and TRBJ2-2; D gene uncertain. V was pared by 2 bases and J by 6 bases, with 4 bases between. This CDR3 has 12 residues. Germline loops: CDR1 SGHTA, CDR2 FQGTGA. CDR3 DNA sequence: TGTGCCAGCAGCTTATTAGCCGGGGAGCTGTTTTTT. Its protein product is CASSLLAGELFF.

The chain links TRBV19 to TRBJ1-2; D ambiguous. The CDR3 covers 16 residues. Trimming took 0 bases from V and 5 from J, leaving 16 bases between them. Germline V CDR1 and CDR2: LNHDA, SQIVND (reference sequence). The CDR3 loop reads CASSIDVSATQYGYTF. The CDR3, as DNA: TGTGCCAGTAGTATAGATGTTTCAGCGACTCAGTATGGCTACACCTTC.

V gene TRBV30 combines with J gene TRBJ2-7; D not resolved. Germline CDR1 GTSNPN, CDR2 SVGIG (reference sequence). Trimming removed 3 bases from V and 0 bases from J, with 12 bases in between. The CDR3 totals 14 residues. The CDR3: CAWRLPPPSYEQYF. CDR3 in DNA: TGTGCCTGGAGGCTTCCCCCCCCCTCCTACGAGCAGTACTTC.

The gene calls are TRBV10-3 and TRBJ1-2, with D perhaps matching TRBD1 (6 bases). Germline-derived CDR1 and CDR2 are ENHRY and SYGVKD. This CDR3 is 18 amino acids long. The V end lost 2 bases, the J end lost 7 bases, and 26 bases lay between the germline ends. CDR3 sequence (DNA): TGTGCCATCAGTGAGGGGTGGGCAGGGGCCTTCTATGGAGGTGGCTACACCTTC. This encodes CAISEGWAGAFYGGGYTF.

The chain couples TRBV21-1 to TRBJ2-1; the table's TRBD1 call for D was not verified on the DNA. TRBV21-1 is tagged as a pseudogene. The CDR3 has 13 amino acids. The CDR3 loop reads CASSKVRQGEQFF. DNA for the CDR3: TGTGCCAGCAGCAAGGTTCGGCAGGGGGAGCAGTTCTTC.

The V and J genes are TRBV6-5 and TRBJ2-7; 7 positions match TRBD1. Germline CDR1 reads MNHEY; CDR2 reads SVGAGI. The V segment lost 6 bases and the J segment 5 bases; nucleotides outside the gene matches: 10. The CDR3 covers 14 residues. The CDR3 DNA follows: TGTGCCAGCAGCCCCAGACAGGGTGTCGACGAGCAGTACTTC. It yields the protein CASSPRQGVDEQYF.